This T cell receptor beta chain was retrieved from a study of blood T cell repertoires in COVID-19. The assay was immunoSEQ multiplex PCR, and TCRdb's table has in-frame clones only and misses some. The table shows approximately 180,000 clones, with 75% to 90% occurring only once. This clone was seen more than once but under ten times. There are 13 residues in the CDR3. The ends were cut back, 1 base at V and 7 bases at J, with 10 bases in the middle. Germline V gene lookup returns CDR1 SGHNT and CDR2 YENEEA. Sequencing was performed on PBMCs or T cells enriched from blood (not recorded which). The source is a man aged 35-49 years who had recovered from COVID-19. V is TRBV11-3 and J is TRBJ1-1; D is possibly TRBD1 (6 bases). The DNA of the CDR3 is TGTGCCAGCAGCTTAGGGGGGCCGATTGAAGCTTTCTTT. It translates to CASSLGGPIEAFF.